This entry lists 9 T cell receptor beta chains sequenced from one sample in a study of blood T cell repertoires in COVID-19. The protocol was immunoSEQ multiplex PCR, while the TCRdb copy is restricted to in-frame clones and leaves out a portion. The sample holds roughly 200,000 clones, about 90% seen once. Source material: peripheral blood. These receptors all stem from a man aged 45 to 65 with acute or convalescent COVID-19.

This clone was seen once. The chain is built from TRBV28 and TRBJ1-1, with 11 bases that match TRBD1. With V trimmed by 3 bases and J by 5 bases, 5 bases remained unmatched. There are 15 residues in the CDR3. Germline V CDR1 and CDR2: MDHEN, SYDVKM. CDR3 region: CASSFSGQGVTEAFF. The CDR3 bases are TGTGCCAGCAGTTTTTCGGGACAGGGGGTTACTGAAGCTTTCTTT.

The V gene is TRBV19, the J gene TRBJ1-1; TRBD1 matches 10 bases. The CDR3 covers 18 residues. V shed 4 bases, J shed 0 bases, and the junction held 11 bases outside the gene matches. Germline V gene lookup returns CDR1 LNHDA and CDR2 SQIVND (reference sequence). Here the CDR3 reads CASSTRRDRGRVNTEAFF. In nucleotides, the CDR3 is TGTGCCAGTAGTACCCGCCGGGACAGGGGAAGAGTGAACACTGAAGCTTTCTTT.

The chain uses TRBV20-1 and TRBJ2-1, with D perhaps TRBD2 (7 bases). Trimming took off 3 bases at V and 9 bases at J, with 18 bases between the two ends. CDR3 length: 14 residues. Per germline, CDR1 DFQATT and CDR2 SNEGSKA (reference sequence). CDR3 sequence reads: CSASGGGAFIEQFF. The CDR3 DNA is TGCAGTGCTAGTGGTGGGGGGGCATTCATTGAGCAGTTCTTC.

V is TRBV5-1 and J is TRBJ2-3; 9 nucleotides align to TRBD1. Losses at the gene ends were 7 bases for V and 3 bases for J; bases not matched to a gene: 12. CDR3 size: 16 residues. From germline, CDR1 is SGHRS and CDR2 YFSETQ. The CDR3 DNA reads TGCGCCAGCGCACCCCCGAGACAGGGGGGAACAGATACGCAGTATTTT. This encodes CASAPPRQGGTDTQYF.

The V and J genes are TRBV4-1 and TRBJ1-1; D is perhaps TRBD1 (6 bases). Deletions cut 6 bases from V and 5 bases from J, with 13 bases between. Germline CDR1 MGHRA, CDR2 YSYEKL. The CDR3 has 13 residues. CDR3 amino acids: CASRVGGRTEAFF. In nucleotides, the CDR3 is TGCGCCAGCAGGGTAGGGGGTCGGACTGAAGCTTTCTTT.

The chain combines TRBV10-3 with TRBJ2-3, with 7 bases lining up with TRBD2. Trimming took 4 bases from V and 4 from J; bases not matched to a gene: 11. Germline V lookup: CDR1 ENHRY, CDR2 SYGVKD. The CDR3 sequence is 16 residues long. For the CDR3, the DNA is TGTGCCATCAGTGGGGGTGGGACTAAGGCTTCAGATACGCAGTATTTT. It encodes CAISGGGTKASDTQYF.

The gene calls are TRBV7-6 and TRBJ2-2; the D is unclear. V shed 5 bases and J shed 9 bases, with 13 bases lying between them. Germline CDR1 reads SGHVS; CDR2 reads FNYEAQ. The CDR3 is 13 amino acids. The CDR3 sequence: CASSISRSRELFF. The DNA for the CDR3 is TGTGCCAGCAGCATCTCCAGAAGTAGGGAGCTGTTTTTT.

The chain couples TRBV5-1 to TRBJ1-1; D unresolved. Between the trimmed V and J ends, which lost 0 bases and 6 bases, there was a span of 9 bases. CDR3 length: 13 residues. Germline CDR1 is SGHRS and CDR2 is YFSETQ. CDR3 residues: CASSLAGVAEAFF. CDR3 in DNA: TGCGCCAGCAGCTTGGCCGGGGTGGCTGAAGCTTTCTTT.

The chain recombines TRBV6-4 with TRBJ1-2, with TRBD1 matching over 8 bases. In germline, CDR1 is MRHNA, CDR2 SNTAGT. V trimming: 6 bases; J trimming: 8 bases; junction bases outside the gene matches: 8. This CDR3 has 13 residues. The CDR3 protein is CASRDGQGGGYTF. CDR3 DNA: TGTGCCAGCAGGGATGGACAGGGCGGAGGCTACACCTTC.